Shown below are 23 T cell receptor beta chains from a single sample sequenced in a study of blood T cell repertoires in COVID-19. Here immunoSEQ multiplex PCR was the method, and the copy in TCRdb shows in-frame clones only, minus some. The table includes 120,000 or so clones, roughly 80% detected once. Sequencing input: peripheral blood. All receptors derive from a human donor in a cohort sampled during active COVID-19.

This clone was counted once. The CDR3 reads CASSGQGGPTEAFF. The CDR3 DNA reads as TGTGCCAGCAGCGGACAGGGGGGACCTACTGAAGCTTTCTTT. This rearrangement joins TRBV7-9 to TRBJ1-1; the match to TRBD1 covers 10 bases. Germline values: CDR1 SEHNR, CDR2 FQNEAQ (reference sequence). V was pared by 5 bases and J by 5 bases, with 5 bases of the junction left unmatched. The CDR3 has 14 amino acids.

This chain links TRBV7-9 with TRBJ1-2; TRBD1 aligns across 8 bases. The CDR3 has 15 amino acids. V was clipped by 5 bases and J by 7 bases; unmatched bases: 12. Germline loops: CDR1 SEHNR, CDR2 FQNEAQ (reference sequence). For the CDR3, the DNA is TGTGCCAGCAGCAACCTCCAGGGGGCGCGTCTTGGCTACACCTTC. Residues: CASSNLQGARLGYTF.

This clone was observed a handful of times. The CDR3, as DNA: TGTGCCAGCAACAAACGGGGGGGCCCCGGGAGCTACACCTTC. Translation gives CASNKRGGPGSYTF. The chain links TRBV7-2 to TRBJ1-2; D is perhaps TRBD1 (6 bases). Germline values: CDR1 SGHTA, CDR2 FQGNSA. Trimming pared 7 bases from V and 9 bases from J, leaving 21 bases between. CDR3 size: 14 residues.

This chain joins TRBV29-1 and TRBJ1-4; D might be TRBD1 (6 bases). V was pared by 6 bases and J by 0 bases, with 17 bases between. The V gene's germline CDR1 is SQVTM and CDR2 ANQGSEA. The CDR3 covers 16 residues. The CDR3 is CSVVTGNWATNEKLFF. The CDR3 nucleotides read TGCAGCGTAGTCACAGGGAACTGGGCAACTAATGAAAAACTGTTTTTT.

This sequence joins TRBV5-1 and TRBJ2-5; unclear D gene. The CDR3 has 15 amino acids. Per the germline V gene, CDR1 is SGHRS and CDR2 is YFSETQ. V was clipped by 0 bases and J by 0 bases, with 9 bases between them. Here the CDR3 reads CASSLGSLYQETQYF. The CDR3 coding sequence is TGCGCCAGCAGCTTGGGATCACTGTACCAAGAGACCCAGTACTTC.

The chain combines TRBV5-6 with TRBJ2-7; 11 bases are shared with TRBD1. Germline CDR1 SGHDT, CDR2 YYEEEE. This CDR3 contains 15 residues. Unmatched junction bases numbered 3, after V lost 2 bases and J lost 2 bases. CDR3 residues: CASSFGQGAAYEQYF. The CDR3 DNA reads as TGTGCCAGCAGCTTCGGACAGGGGGCCGCCTACGAGCAGTACTTC.

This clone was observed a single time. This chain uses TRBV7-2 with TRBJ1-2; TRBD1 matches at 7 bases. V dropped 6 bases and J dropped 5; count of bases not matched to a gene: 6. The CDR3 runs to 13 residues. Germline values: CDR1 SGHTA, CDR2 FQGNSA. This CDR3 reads CASSLNRGYGYTF. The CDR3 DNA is TGTGCCAGCAGTCTGAACAGGGGATATGGCTACACCTTC.

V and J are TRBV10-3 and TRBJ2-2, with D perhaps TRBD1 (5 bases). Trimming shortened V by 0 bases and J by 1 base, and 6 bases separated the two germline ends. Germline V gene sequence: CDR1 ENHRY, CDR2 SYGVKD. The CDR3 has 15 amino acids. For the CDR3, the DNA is TGTGCCATCAGTGAGTCTAGGGGGAACACCGGGGAGCTGTTTTTT. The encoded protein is CAISESRGNTGELFF.

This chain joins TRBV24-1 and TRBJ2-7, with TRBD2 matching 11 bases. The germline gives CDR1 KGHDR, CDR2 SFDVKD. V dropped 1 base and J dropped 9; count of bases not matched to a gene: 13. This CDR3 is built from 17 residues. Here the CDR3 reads CATSDLRLAGQPAWQYF. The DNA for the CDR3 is TGTGCCACCAGTGATTTAAGACTAGCGGGACAGCCAGCATGGCAGTACTTC.

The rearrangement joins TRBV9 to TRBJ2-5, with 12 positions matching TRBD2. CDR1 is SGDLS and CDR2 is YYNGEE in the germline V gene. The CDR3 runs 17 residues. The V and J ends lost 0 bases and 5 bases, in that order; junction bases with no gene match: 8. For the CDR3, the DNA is TGTGCCAGCAGCGTAGGGTCTAGCGGGGGGGCGGCTGAGACCCAGTACTTC. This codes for CASSVGSSGGAAETQYF.

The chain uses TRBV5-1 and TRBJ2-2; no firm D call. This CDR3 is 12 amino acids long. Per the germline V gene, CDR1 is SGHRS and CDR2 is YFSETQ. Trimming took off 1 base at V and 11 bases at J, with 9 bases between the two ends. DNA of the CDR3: TGCGCCAGCAGCTTGTCAAGAGGAGAGCTGTTTTTT. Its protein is CASSLSRGELFF.

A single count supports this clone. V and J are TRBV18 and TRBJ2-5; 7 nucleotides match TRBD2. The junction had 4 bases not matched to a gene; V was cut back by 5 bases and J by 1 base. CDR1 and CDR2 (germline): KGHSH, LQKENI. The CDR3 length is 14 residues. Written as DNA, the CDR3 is TGTGCCAGCTCATGGGAGGGTTTCCAAGAGACCCAGTACTTC. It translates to CASSWEGFQETQYF.

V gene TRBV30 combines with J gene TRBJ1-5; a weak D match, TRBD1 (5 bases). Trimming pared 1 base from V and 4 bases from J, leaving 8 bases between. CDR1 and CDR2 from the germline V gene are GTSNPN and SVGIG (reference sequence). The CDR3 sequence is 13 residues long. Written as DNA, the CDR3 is TGTGCCTGGAGTGGGGGCCAGAATCAGCCCCAGCATTTT. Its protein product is CAWSGGQNQPQHF.

The CDR3 nucleotides are TGTGCCAGCAGCTTCACGGGTTCGGCTGAAGAGACCCAGTACTTC. Protein sequence: CASSFTGSAEETQYF. The V gene is TRBV7-9, the J gene TRBJ2-5; D unclear. Germline CDR1 is SEHNR and CDR2 is FQNEAQ (reference sequence). V lost 3 bases and J 3 bases, leaving 14 bases between the germline ends. This CDR3 is built from 15 residues.

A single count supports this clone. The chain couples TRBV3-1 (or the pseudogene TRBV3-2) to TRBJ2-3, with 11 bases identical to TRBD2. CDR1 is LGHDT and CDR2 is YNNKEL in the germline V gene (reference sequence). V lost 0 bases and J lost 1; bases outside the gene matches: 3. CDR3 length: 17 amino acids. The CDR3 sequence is CASSQEILAGGTDTQYF. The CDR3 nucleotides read TGTGCCAGCAGCCAAGAAATACTAGCGGGGGGCACAGATACGCAGTATTTT.

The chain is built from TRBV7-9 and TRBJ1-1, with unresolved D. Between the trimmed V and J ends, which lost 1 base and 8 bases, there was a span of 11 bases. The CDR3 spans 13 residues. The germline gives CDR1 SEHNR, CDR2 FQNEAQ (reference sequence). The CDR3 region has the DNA TGTGCCAGCAGCTTAGGGGCAGCTATCGAAGCTTTCTTT. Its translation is CASSLGAAIEAFF.

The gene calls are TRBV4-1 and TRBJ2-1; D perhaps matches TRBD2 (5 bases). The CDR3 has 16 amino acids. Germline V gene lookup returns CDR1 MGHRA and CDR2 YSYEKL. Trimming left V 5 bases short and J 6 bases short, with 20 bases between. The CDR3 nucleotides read TGCGCCAGCAGCTCCCAGGCGGGCCGGGCGGTCAATGAGCAGTTCTTC. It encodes CASSSQAGRAVNEQFF.

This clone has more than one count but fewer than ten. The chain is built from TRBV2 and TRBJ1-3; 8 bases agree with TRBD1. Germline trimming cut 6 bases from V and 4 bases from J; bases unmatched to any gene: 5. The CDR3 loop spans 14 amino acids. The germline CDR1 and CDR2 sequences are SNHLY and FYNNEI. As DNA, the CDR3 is TGTGCCAGCAGGGAGACAGGGGCGGGAAACACCATATATTTT. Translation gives CASRETGAGNTIYF.

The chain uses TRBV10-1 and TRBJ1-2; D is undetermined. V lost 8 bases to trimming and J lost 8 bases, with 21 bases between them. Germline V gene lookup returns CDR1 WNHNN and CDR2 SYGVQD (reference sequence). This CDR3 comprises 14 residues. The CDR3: CASYIRHAHGGYTF. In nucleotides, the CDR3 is TGCGCCAGCTACATCAGGCACGCCCATGGAGGCTACACCTTC.

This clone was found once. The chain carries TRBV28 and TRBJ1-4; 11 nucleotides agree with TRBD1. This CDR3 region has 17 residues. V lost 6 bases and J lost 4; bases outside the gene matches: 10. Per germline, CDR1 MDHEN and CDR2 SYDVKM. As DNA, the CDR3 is TGTGCCAGCAGCCTAACCCCCGGGACAGGGGGTAATGAAAAACTGTTTTTT. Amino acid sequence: CASSLTPGTGGNEKLFF.

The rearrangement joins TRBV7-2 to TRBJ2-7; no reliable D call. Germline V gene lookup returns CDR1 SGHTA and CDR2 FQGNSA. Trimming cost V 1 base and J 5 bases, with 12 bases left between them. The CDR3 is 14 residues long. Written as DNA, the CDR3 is TGTGCCAGCAGCTTAGGGGCAGTAATCGACGAGCAGTACTTC. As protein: CASSLGAVIDEQYF. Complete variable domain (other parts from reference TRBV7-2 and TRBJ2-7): GAGVSQSPSNKVTEKGKDVELRCDPISGHTALYWYRQSLGQGLEFLIYFQGNSAPDKSGLPSDRFSAERTGGSVSTLTIQRTQQEDSAVYLCASSLGAVIDEQYFGPGTRLTVT.

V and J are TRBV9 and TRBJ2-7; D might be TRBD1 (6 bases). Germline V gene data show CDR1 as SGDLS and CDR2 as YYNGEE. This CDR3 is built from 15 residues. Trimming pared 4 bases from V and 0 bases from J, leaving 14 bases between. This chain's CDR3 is CASSITTGPSYEQYF. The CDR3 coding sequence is TGTGCCAGCAGCATAACCACAGGGCCCTCCTACGAGCAGTACTTC.

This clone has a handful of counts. CDR3 DNA: TGTGCCAGCAGCCGCGTACAGGGGAGGTACGAGCAGTACTTC. It yields the protein CASSRVQGRYEQYF. This sequence joins TRBV7-9 and TRBJ2-7; a weak D match, TRBD1 (7 bases). Trimming removed 5 bases at V and 4 bases at J, with 15 bases between. CDR1 SEHNR and CDR2 FQNEAQ come from the germline V gene (reference sequence). The CDR3 has 14 residues.